A selection of T cell receptor beta chains follows, all from one sample in a study of blood T cell repertoires in COVID-19. The assay was immunoSEQ multiplex PCR, and TCRdb's table has in-frame clones only and misses some. The table includes 240,000 or so clones, 86% detected once. The sequencing input was PBMCs or T cells enriched from blood (not recorded which). The receptors were gathered from a middle-aged woman with acute COVID-19. The CDR3 runs from the conserved cysteine through the conserved F or W. D genes are given only for firm matches. The size of a clone is reported for some rows only, either as once, few or many, or as a class for expanded clones.

v_call,clone_size,j_call,d_call,cdr3_aa,cdr3_nt
TRBV5-1,once,TRBJ2-1,TRBD2,CASSLGLADNEQFF,TGCGCCAGCAGCTTGGGACTAGCCGACAATGAGCAGTTCTTC
TRBV7-2,.,TRBJ2-2,TRBD1,CASSLRGTDPTGELFF,TGTGCCAGCAGCTTAAGAGGGACAGATCCCACCGGGGAGCTGTTTTTT
TRBV3-1/TRBV3-2,.,TRBJ1-4,TRBD1,CASRDRGFEKLFF,TGTGCCAGCCGCGACAGGGGGTTTGAAAAACTGTTTTTT
TRBV19,.,TRBJ2-1,TRBD2,CASSVLAGGSENEQFF,TGTGCCAGTAGTGTTCTAGCGGGAGGTTCTGAGAATGAGCAGTTCTTC
TRBV7-3,few,TRBJ2-2,TRBD2,CASSLTSEAYTGELFF,TGTGCCAGCAGCTTGACTAGCGAGGCATATACCGGGGAGCTGTTTTTT
TRBV4-2,.,TRBJ2-1,.,CASSQVRAEYNEQFF,TGTGCCAGCAGCCAAGTACGAGCGGAGTACAATGAGCAGTTCTTC
TRBV19,.,TRBJ1-3,TRBD1,CASSEPGQRNTIYF,TGTGCCAGTAGTGAACCGGGACAGAGAAACACCATATATTTT
TRBV9,.,TRBJ2-1,TRBD2,CASSRTSGRYNEQFF,TGTGCCAGCAGCAGGACTAGCGGGAGGTACAATGAGCAGTTCTTC
TRBV7-9,.,TRBJ1-5,.,CASSPAEEPQHF,TGTGCCAGCAGCCCTGCCGAGGAGCCCCAGCATTTT
TRBV24-1,.,TRBJ2-1,TRBD2,CATSGRLAGGASYNEQFF,TGTGCCACCAGTGGGAGACTAGCGGGAGGTGCCTCCTACAATGAGCAGTTCTTC
TRBV5-5,.,TRBJ2-6,TRBD1,CASSKDRAGGANVLTF,TGTGCCAGCAGCAAGGACAGGGCTGGTGGGGCCAACGTCCTGACTTTC
TRBV5-1,.,TRBJ2-7,TRBD2,CASSLEAIGLAGFYEQYF,TGCGCCAGCAGCTTGGAGGCGATCGGACTAGCGGGATTCTACGAGCAGTACTTC
TRBV11-3,.,TRBJ2-7,.,CASSLDPADWYEQYF,TGTGCCAGCAGCTTAGATCCGGCGGACTGGTACGAGCAGTACTTC
TRBV12-3/TRBV12-4,.,TRBJ2-7,.,CASSPVYYEQYF,TGTGCCAGCAGCCCAGTTTATTACGAGCAGTACTTC
TRBV5-4,.,TRBJ1-1,.,CASSQVLTEAFF,TGTGCCAGCAGCCAGGTTTTGACTGAAGCTTTCTTT
TRBV3-1/TRBV3-2,.,TRBJ2-5,TRBD2,CASSQTPAGGGETQYF,TGTGCCAGCAGCCAAACCCCAGCGGGAGGGGGCGAGACCCAGTACTTC
TRBV7-2,.,TRBJ2-3,.,CASSLSSSGDTQYF,TGTGCCAGCAGCTTATCGTCTAGTGGGGATACGCAGTATTTT
TRBV19,.,TRBJ1-2,.,CASSGIQGSYGYTF,TGTGCCAGTAGTGGGATACAGGGATCCTATGGCTACACCTTC
TRBV5-4,.,TRBJ2-4,.,CASSFPGENIQYF,TGTGCCAGCAGCTTTCCGGGAGAAAACATTCAGTACTTC
TRBV9,.,TRBJ2-1,TRBD2,CASSESGREDNEQFF,TGTGCCAGCAGCGAGAGCGGGAGGGAGGACAATGAGCAGTTCTTC
TRBV5-5,.,TRBJ2-5,.,CASTLQGLQETQYF,TGTGCCAGCACCTTACAGGGATTACAAGAGACCCAGTACTTC
TRBV13,.,TRBJ2-7,TRBD1,CASSLQGVSYEQYF,TGTGCCAGCAGCTTACAGGGGGTATCCTACGAGCAGTACTTC
TRBV25-1,.,TRBJ2-1,.,CASSDSVSSYNEQFF,TGTGCCAGCAGTGATAGCGTAAGCTCCTACAATGAGCAGTTCTTC